Below are 18 T cell receptor beta chains sequenced from a single sample in a study of T cells in Graves' hyperthyroidism and ophthalmopathy. Amplification of TCR beta CDR3 regions used RNA as the template. First-round RT-PCR of the TCR CDR3 relied on the HTBI primer set. TCRdb reprocessed the multiplex PCR reads with MiXCR, giving one entry per CDR3 protein. The sample holds hundreds of thousands of distinct CDR3 sequences; approximately 24% are singletons and the top ten take about 40%. The specimen sequenced was blood. These receptors originate from a middle-aged woman with Graves' ophthalmopathy.

This clonotype has more than one count but fewer than ten. The rearrangement joins TRBV7-8 to TRBJ1-2; no firm D call. This CDR3 region has 14 residues. The germline V gene encodes CDR1 SGHVS and CDR2 FQNEAQ. Trimming left V 2 bases short and J 2 bases short, with 9 bases between. The CDR3, as DNA: TGTGCCAGCAGCTTAAGCTGGTCCAACTATGGCTACACCTTC. It translates to CASSLSWSNYGYTF.

This clonotype was observed a handful of times. No DNA is shown, since the ends of the CDR3 on it are uncertain; the CDR3 is the one TCRdb lists. The chain recombines TRBV24-1 with TRBJ2-2. CDR1 is KGHDR and CDR2 is SFDVKD in the germline V gene. The CDR3 is 16 residues long, counting both termini. CDR3 residues: CATSDLSRHGPGSCFF.

This clonotype was counted ten times or more. The rearrangement joins TRBV19 to TRBJ2-7, with a tentative D call TRBD1 (5 bases). The germline V gene encodes CDR1 LNHDA and CDR2 SQIVND (reference sequence). CDR3 length equals 14 residues. With 3 bases removed from V and 1 base from J, the gap between germline ends came to 10 bases. In DNA form, the CDR3 reads TGTGCCAGTAGTATGCGAGCAGGGTCCTACGAGCAGTACTTC. As protein: CASSMRAGSYEQYF.

The chain uses TRBV15 and TRBJ2-7, with D maybe TRBD1 (5 bases). Germline V lookup: CDR1 LNHNV, CDR2 YYDKDF (reference sequence). This CDR3 comprises 14 residues. V gave up 5 bases and J gave up 2 bases, with 13 bases separating them. CDR3 region: CATSFRQKPYEQYF. CDR3 sequence (DNA): TGTGCCACCAGCTTCCGACAGAAACCCTACGAGCAGTACTTC.

This clonotype came up many times. The chain uses TRBV27 and TRBJ2-7; D possibly corresponds to TRBD2 (6 bases). This CDR3 contains 16 residues. V lost 3 bases and J 3 bases, leaving 18 bases between the germline ends. In germline, CDR1 is MNHEY, CDR2 SMNVEV (reference sequence). The CDR3 is CASSFASGMEGYEQYF. DNA of the CDR3: TGTGCCAGCAGTTTCGCCTCAGGGATGGAGGGCTACGAGCAGTACTTC.

The chain employs TRBV15 and TRBJ2-5, with D perhaps TRBD1 (5 bases). This CDR3 region has 15 residues. Trimming took off 0 bases at V and 4 bases at J, with 12 bases between the two ends. Germline CDR1 LNHNV, CDR2 YYDKDF (reference sequence). DNA for the CDR3: TGTGCCACCAGCAGAGATATGGGGCGGACAGAGACCCAGTACTTC. Residues: CATSRDMGRTETQYF.

This clonotype occurred many times. The V and J genes are TRBV28 and TRBJ2-5, with D possibly matching TRBD1 (6 bases). This CDR3 has 15 amino acids. The germline V gene encodes CDR1 MDHEN and CDR2 SYDVKM. Trimming left V 5 bases short and J 1 base short, with 14 bases between. The CDR3: CASSSTGTTQETQYF. CDR3 in DNA: TGTGCCAGCAGTAGTACAGGGACAACCCAAGAGACCCAGTACTTC. The complete variable domain, with remaining parts taken from reference TRBV28 and TRBJ2-5, reads DVKVTQSSRYLVKRTGEKVFLECVQDMDHENMFWYRQDPGLGLRLIYFSYDVKMKEKGDIPEGYSVSREKKERFSLILESASTNQTSMYLCASSSTGTTQETQYFGPGTRLLVL.

This clonotype was counted ten times or more. This chain joins TRBV5-6 and TRBJ1-2; TRBD1 is a possible D gene (5 bases). Germline values: CDR1 SGHDT, CDR2 YYEEEE. The CDR3 contains 16 residues. Trimming cost V 1 base and J 0 bases, with 13 bases left between them. The CDR3 sequence is CASSLSSGGSNYGYTF. The DNA of the CDR3 is TGTGCCAGCAGCTTGAGTAGTGGGGGTTCTAACTATGGCTACACCTTC.

There are many counts of this clonotype. This chain's CDR3 is CASRGRGRETQYF. The CDR3 DNA follows: TGTGCCAGTAGAGGCAGGGGGCGAGAGACCCAGTACTTC. The chain couples TRBV19 to TRBJ2-5; the match to TRBD1 covers 8 bases. Losses at the gene ends were 6 bases for V and 4 bases for J; bases not matched to a gene: 4. Germline loops: CDR1 LNHDA, CDR2 SQIVND (reference sequence). The CDR3 is 13 residues long. Full variable domain (remainder filled in from reference TRBV19 and TRBJ2-5): DGGITQSPKYLFRKEGQNVTLSCEQNLNHDAMYWYRQDPGQGLRLIYYSQIVNDFQKGDIAEGYSVSREKKESFPLTVTSAQKNPTAFYLCASRGRGRETQYFGPGTRLLVL.

This clonotype was counted ten times or more. V usage is TRBV29-1 and J usage is TRBJ2-7; 12 bases line up with TRBD2. Looked up from germline, CDR1 is SQVTM and CDR2 is ANQGSEA. There are 16 residues in the CDR3. With 3 bases clipped from V and 7 bases from J, the junction kept 13 bases outside the gene matches. The CDR3 sequence: CSVDDRLAGESGEQYF. For the CDR3, the DNA is TGCAGCGTTGATGACCGACTAGCGGGAGAGTCGGGAGAGCAGTACTTC.

The chain is built from TRBV6-1 and TRBJ2-3; 8 bases are a match to TRBD1. The CDR3 totals 16 residues. Germline CDR1 is MNHNS and CDR2 is SASEGT. Trimming at V came to 6 bases and at J to 8 bases, leaving 16 bases not matched to a gene. The CDR3 sequence is CASSNWRTGRLGTQYF. The DNA of the CDR3 is TGTGCCAGCAGCAACTGGCGGACAGGGCGACTTGGTACGCAGTATTTT.

V gene TRBV28 combines with J gene TRBJ2-5, with D perhaps matching TRBD1 (7 bases). This CDR3 is 15 amino acids long. V was trimmed by 5 bases and J by 5 bases, leaving 18 bases between them. Germline CDR1 MDHEN, CDR2 SYDVKM. The CDR3 bases are TGTGCCAGCAGTCAGCGCGGGACAGCCTGGGAGACCCAGTACTTC. It yields the protein CASSQRGTAWETQYF.

This clonotype came up many times. The genes are TRBV5-1 and TRBJ1-1; perhaps TRBD1 as D (5 bases). Between the trimmed V and J ends, which lost 4 bases and 1 base, there was a span of 11 bases. Germline V gives CDR1 SGHRS, CDR2 YFSETQ. The CDR3 length is 14 residues. CDR3 bases: TGCGCCAGCAGCCCCGCAGGGCCGAACACTGAAGCTTTCTTT. Translating gives CASSPAGPNTEAFF.

This clonotype has just one count. This rearrangement joins TRBV6-2 or TRBV6-3 to TRBJ2-2; 7 bases align to TRBD2. The CDR3 is 16 amino acids. Germline trimming cut 6 bases from V and 3 bases from J; bases unmatched to any gene: 10. Germline loops: CDR1 MNHEY, CDR2 SVGEGT. The CDR3 region is CASSRTQRGYTGELFF. DNA for the CDR3: TGTGCCAGCAGCCGAACACAGCGGGGATACACCGGGGAGCTGTTTTTT.

This clonotype came up a few times. A single base separates this from a much larger clone, so it may be a read error. The gene calls are TRBV24-1 and TRBJ2-1; 7 nucleotides match TRBD1. The trim removed 3 bases at V and 5 bases at J, leaving 15 bases unmatched. This CDR3 contains 18 residues. The germline CDR1 and CDR2 sequences are KGHDR and SFDVKD. In DNA, the CDR3 is TGTGCCACCAGTGATGGAACGGGACAGCTTGGGTCCAACAATGAGCAGTTCTTC. It codes for CATSDGTGQLGSNNEQFF.

This clonotype occurred many times. The chain employs TRBV11-2 and TRBJ2-7, with 7 nucleotides matching TRBD2. V gave up 3 bases and J gave up 5 bases; unmatched junction bases: 7. The length of the CDR3 is 14 residues. Germline CDR1 and CDR2: SGHAT and FQNNGV. The CDR3 nucleotides read TGTGCCAGCAGCTTCGGACTAGTTCCCAACGAGCAGTACTTC. Amino acid sequence: CASSFGLVPNEQYF.

This clonotype was detected ten times or more. V gene TRBV11-1 combines with J gene TRBJ2-7, with TRBD1 matching over 8 bases. The CDR3 totals 16 residues. Looked up from germline, CDR1 is SGHAT and CDR2 is FQDESV (reference sequence). V shed 5 bases, J shed 2 bases, and the junction held 11 bases outside the gene matches. CDR3 protein: CASSQGTGDPTYEQYF. The CDR3 coding sequence is TGTGCCAGCAGCCAGGGGACAGGCGACCCTACCTACGAGCAGTACTTC. Drawing the rest from reference TRBV11-1 and TRBJ2-7, the complete variable domain is EAEVAQSPRYKITEKSQAVAFWCDPISGHATLYWYRQILGQGPELLVQFQDESVVDDSQLPKDRFSAERLKGVDSTLKIQPAELGDSAMYLCASSQGTGDPTYEQYFGPGTRLTVT.

This clonotype was recorded many times. V is TRBV28 and J is TRBJ2-7; 9 bases are shared with TRBD2. Germline V CDR1 and CDR2: MDHEN, SYDVKM. The CDR3 totals 15 residues. The V gene end was trimmed by 4 bases and the J gene end by 2 bases; junction bases not matched to a gene: 6. CDR3 sequence reads: CASSCAGGIPYEQYF. The CDR3 coding sequence is TGTGCCAGCAGTTGTGCGGGAGGGATTCCCTACGAGCAGTACTTC. The variable domain in full, with the rest retrieved from reference TRBV28 and TRBJ2-7, is DVKVTQSSRYLVKRTGEKVFLECVQDMDHENMFWYRQDPGLGLRLIYFSYDVKMKEKGDIPEGYSVSREKKERFSLILESASTNQTSMYLCASSCAGGIPYEQYFGPGTRLTVT.